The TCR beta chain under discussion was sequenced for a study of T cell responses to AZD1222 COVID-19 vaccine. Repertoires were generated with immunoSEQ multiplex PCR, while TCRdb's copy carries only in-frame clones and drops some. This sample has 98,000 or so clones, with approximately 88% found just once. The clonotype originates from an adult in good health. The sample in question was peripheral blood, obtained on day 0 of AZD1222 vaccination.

The CDR3 protein is CASSLISAANEAFF. Here the CDR3 DNA reads TGTGCCAGCAGCTTAATTTCCGCAGCGAATGAAGCTTTCTTT. The chain combines TRBV7-2 with TRBJ1-1; D remains unclear. The V end lost 2 bases, the J end lost 7 bases, and 14 bases lay between the germline ends. This CDR3 region has 14 residues. Germline CDR1 reads SGHTA; CDR2 reads FQGNSA.